What follows are 32 T cell receptor beta chains derived from one specimen sequenced in a study of PD-1 blockade in classical Hodgkin lymphoma. All trial patients relapsed after autologous stem cell transplantation. Profiled with immunoSEQ multiplex PCR; TCRdb holds only in-frame clones, not every one. Of about 98,000 clones listed, approximately 92% are singletons. This sample comprised peripheral blood mononuclear cells (PBMCs), obtained at baseline. The receptors originated from a human donor with classical Hodgkin lymphoma.

J is TRBJ1-2 and V is TRBV28; D remains unclear. The germline V gene encodes CDR1 MDHEN and CDR2 SYDVKM. V lost 7 bases to trimming and J lost 2 bases, with 11 bases between them. This CDR3 is built from 13 residues. The CDR3 spells CASMIGTNYGYTF. The CDR3 nucleotides read TGTGCCAGCATGATCGGAACGAACTATGGCTACACCTTC.

This chain uses TRBV4-1 with TRBJ2-7, with 9 positions matching TRBD2. CDR1 and CDR2 from the germline V gene are MGHRA and YSYEKL. This CDR3 has 15 residues. V lost 2 bases and J lost 2; bases outside the gene matches: 4. The CDR3 coding sequence is TGCGCCAGCAGCCAACTGGCGGGAGGGGCCTACGAGCAGTACTTC. This codes for CASSQLAGGAYEQYF.

The gene calls are TRBV6-6 and TRBJ2-7, with a possible D match to TRBD1 (6 bases). V was cut by 7 bases and J by 0 bases, with 10 bases left in between. Looked up from germline, CDR1 is MNHNY and CDR2 is SVGAGI (reference sequence). The CDR3 has 13 amino acids. The CDR3: CASIQDSSYEQYF. CDR3 DNA sequence: TGTGCCAGCATACAGGACAGCTCCTACGAGCAGTACTTC.

The V gene is TRBV30, the J gene TRBJ2-2, with D uncertain. Germline CDR1 and CDR2: GTSNPN and SVGIG (reference sequence). The length of the CDR3 is 12 residues. V dropped 4 bases and J dropped 7 bases, with 10 bases sitting between them. CDR3 DNA sequence: TGTGCCTGGAAACAGAAGAGCGGGGAGCTGTTTTTT. Amino acid sequence: CAWKQKSGELFF.

V usage is TRBV5-6 and J usage is TRBJ2-2; D ambiguous. Germline CDR1 reads SGHDT; CDR2 reads YYEEEE. CDR3 length: 14 residues. V was trimmed by 0 bases and J by 2 bases, leaving 5 bases between them. DNA of the CDR3: TGTGCCAGCAGCTTGGGGGCTAACACCGGGGAGCTGTTTTTT. Protein: CASSLGANTGELFF.

This clone has a single count. This chain links TRBV29-1 with TRBJ2-3; a weak D match, TRBD2 (6 bases). Germline CDR1 is SQVTM and CDR2 is ANQGSEA. The CDR3 runs to 13 residues. V shed 7 bases and J shed 0 bases, with 11 bases lying between them. The CDR3 bases are TGCAGCGGGAGGGAAGTGAGCACAGATACGCAGTATTTT. It translates to CSGREVSTDTQYF.

V usage is TRBV30 and J usage is TRBJ2-6, with D perhaps TRBD1 (5 bases). V gave up 6 bases and J gave up 2 bases, with 17 bases separating them. CDR1 and CDR2 (germline): GTSNPN, SVGIG (reference sequence). The CDR3 extends over 16 amino acids. CDR3 loop: CACTPAQGPGANVLTF. CDR3 nucleotides: TGTGCCTGTACCCCCGCCCAGGGTCCTGGGGCCAACGTCCTGACTTTC.

The chain joins TRBV7-9 to TRBJ2-3; D tentatively fits TRBD1 or TRBD2 (5 bases each). Germline V gene lookup returns CDR1 SEHNR and CDR2 FQNEAQ (reference sequence). V dropped 7 bases and J dropped 2 bases, with 16 bases sitting between them. The CDR3 has 15 amino acids. The CDR3 is CASNLPWGTTDTQYF. CDR3 bases: TGTGCCAGCAACCTACCGTGGGGGACCACAGATACGCAGTATTTT.

The genes are TRBV5-1 and TRBJ2-3; no clear D. Germline CDR1 and CDR2: SGHRS and YFSETQ. This CDR3 is 18 amino acids long. Trimming removed 1 base at V and 1 base at J, with 19 bases between. In DNA, the CDR3 is TGCGCCAGCAGCTTGTCCTGGGATGGAGCCGTGGGCACAGATACGCAGTATTTT. This encodes CASSLSWDGAVGTDTQYF.

V usage is TRBV18 and J usage is TRBJ2-1, with TRBD2 matching 8 bases. V shed 6 bases, J shed 6 bases, and the junction held 19 bases outside the gene matches. Germline V gives CDR1 KGHSH, CDR2 LQKENI. The CDR3 runs to 18 residues. The CDR3 is CASSLLREGRVRGNEQFF. The CDR3 DNA is TGTGCCAGCTCTCTTCTCCGGGAGGGCCGGGTTAGGGGCAATGAGCAGTTCTTC.

This chain joins TRBV11-3 and TRBJ2-1; D perhaps matches TRBD2 (6 bases). Germline CDR1 SGHNT, CDR2 YENEEA. The V end lost 5 bases, the J end lost 0 bases, and 17 bases lay between the germline ends. The CDR3 covers 17 residues. The CDR3 region is CASSPGDRWSSYNEQFF. The CDR3 nucleotides read TGTGCCAGCAGCCCGGGGGACCGATGGAGCTCCTACAATGAGCAGTTCTTC. The whole variable domain, remainder taken from reference TRBV11-3 and TRBJ2-1, is EAGVVQSPRYKIIEKKQPVAFWCNPISGHNTLYWYLQNLGQGPELLIRYENEEAVDDSQLPKDRFSAERLKGVDSTLKIQPAELGDSAVYLCASSPGDRWSSYNEQFFGPGTRLTVL.

J is TRBJ2-3 and V is TRBV7-9, with 13 nucleotides matching TRBD2. This CDR3 is built from 16 residues. Germline V gene data show CDR1 as SEHNR and CDR2 as FQNEAQ (reference sequence). V dropped 8 bases and J dropped 6; count of bases not matched to a gene: 11. The CDR3 sequence is CASLSGLAGAVDTQYF. CDR3 nucleotide sequence: TGTGCCAGCCTCTCCGGACTAGCGGGAGCGGTGGATACGCAGTATTTT.

The chain is built from TRBV7-3 and TRBJ2-1; D possibly corresponds to TRBD2 (5 bases). The germline gives CDR1 SGHTA, CDR2 FQGTGA. The V end was cut by 0 bases, the J end by 3 bases, with 9 bases between. The length of the CDR3 is 15 residues. The CDR3 DNA is TGTGCCAGCAGCTTAACACGGGAATTCTACAATGAGCAGTTCTTC. It yields the protein CASSLTREFYNEQFF.

The chain combines TRBV5-1 with TRBJ1-5; D not resolved. With 0 bases removed from V and 7 bases from J, the gap between germline ends came to 8 bases. This CDR3 has 13 residues. Germline V lookup: CDR1 SGHRS, CDR2 YFSETQ. This chain's CDR3 is CASSLGGLQPQHF. The DNA for the CDR3 is TGCGCCAGCAGCTTGGGGGGTTTACAGCCCCAGCATTTT.

The V call is TRBV19, the J call TRBJ1-3; no clear D gene. Germline assignment: CDR1 LNHDA and CDR2 SQIVND (reference sequence). The ends were cut back, 3 bases at V and 0 bases at J, with 12 bases in the middle. The CDR3 length is 16 residues. DNA for the CDR3: TGTGCCAGTAGTATTTATCCAGGACTCTCTGGAAACACCATATATTTT. Its protein is CASSIYPGLSGNTIYF.

This clone was counted only a few times. This chain links TRBV29-1 with TRBJ1-2, with D perhaps TRBD1 (5 bases). CDR1 SQVTM and CDR2 ANQGSEA come from the germline V gene. This CDR3 comprises 14 residues. The V gene lost 7 bases and the J gene lost 3 bases, with 18 bases spanning the gap. Written as DNA, the CDR3 is TGCAGCGCCGGGCCCGAGGGGTTATACTATGGCTACACCTTC. Its translation: CSAGPEGLYYGYTF. Based on the CDR3 plus reference TRBV29-1 and TRBJ1-2, the full variable domain is SAVISQKPSRDICQRGTSLTIQCQVDSQVTMMFWYRQQPGQSLTLIATANQGSEATYESGFVIDKFPISRPNLTFSTLTVSNMSPEDSSIYLCSAGPEGLYYGYTFGSGTRLTVV.

This chain links TRBV4-2 with TRBJ2-7; 7 bases are shared with TRBD2. The germline gives CDR1 LGHNA, CDR2 YNFKEQ. The length of the CDR3 is 15 residues. The J segment lost 2 bases and the V segment lost 1 base, leaving 5 bases of the junction unmatched. CDR3 in amino acids: CASSQGPSGTYEQYF. The CDR3 nucleotides are TGTGCCAGCAGCCAAGGTCCTAGCGGTACCTACGAGCAGTACTTC.

V and J are TRBV5-4 and TRBJ2-5; D might be TRBD2 (6 bases). The CDR3 covers 20 residues. Deletions cut 2 bases from V and 5 bases from J, with 31 bases between. CDR1 and CDR2 (germline): SGHNT, YYREEE (reference sequence). The CDR3: CASSFIFRSGSSETRETQYF. DNA of the CDR3: TGTGCCAGCAGCTTTATCTTTCGTTCCGGGTCTAGCGAGACCCGGGAGACCCAGTACTTC.

This clone has only one observation. This chain connects TRBV11-3 to TRBJ2-7; the match to TRBD1 covers 9 bases. The CDR3 is 14 amino acids. J lost 5 bases, V lost 1 base, and 3 bases had no gene match. Germline values: CDR1 SGHNT, CDR2 YENEEA. In DNA, the CDR3 is TGTGCCAGCAGCTTAGGGGACAGGGCGGACGAGCAGTACTTC. Its translation is CASSLGDRADEQYF. The variable domain in full, with the rest retrieved from reference TRBV11-3 and TRBJ2-7, is EAGVVQSPRYKIIEKKQPVAFWCNPISGHNTLYWYLQNLGQGPELLIRYENEEAVDDSQLPKDRFSAERLKGVDSTLKIQPAELGDSAVYLCASSLGDRADEQYFGPGTRLTVT.

The chain links TRBV28 to TRBJ2-7; perhaps TRBD1 as D (5 bases). This CDR3 has 13 amino acids. CDR1 and CDR2 from the germline V gene are MDHEN and SYDVKM. The V end was cut by 9 bases, the J end by 2 bases, with 14 bases between. CDR3 coding DNA: TGTGCCAGTAATACAGGTTTACCCTACGAGCAGTACTTC. It codes for CASNTGLPYEQYF.

V is TRBV2 and J is TRBJ2-4; tentatively, D is TRBD1 or TRBD2 (5 bases each). V was clipped by 10 bases and J by 5 bases, with 15 bases between them. The germline CDR1 and CDR2 sequences are SNHLY and FYNNEI. The CDR3 runs 13 residues. The CDR3 DNA sequence: TGTGCCACGGTTCGGGACGGAGAAAACATTCAGTACTTC. Residues: CATVRDGENIQYF. The whole variable domain, remainder taken from reference TRBV2 and TRBJ2-4, is EPEVTQTPSHQVTQMGQEVILRCVPISNHLYFYWYRQILGQKVEFLVSFYNNEISEKSEIFDDQFSVERPDGSNFTLKIRSTKLEDSAMYFCATVRDGENIQYFGAGTRLSVL.

This clone was found once. The CDR3 sequence: CATSRVRDHSGNTIYF. DNA for the CDR3: TGTGCCACCAGCAGAGTGAGGGATCACTCTGGAAACACCATATATTTT. The V and J genes are TRBV15 and TRBJ1-3; D gene uncertain. Germline CDR1 is LNHNV and CDR2 is YYDKDF (reference sequence). The CDR3 sequence is 16 residues long. V shed 1 base and J shed 0 bases, with 10 bases lying between them.

The chain combines TRBV2 with TRBJ1-1, with D maybe TRBD1 (5 bases). Deletions cut 9 bases from V and 1 base from J, with 9 bases between. The CDR3 is made up of 12 amino acids. Per the germline V gene, CDR1 is SNHLY and CDR2 is FYNNEI. CDR3 amino acids: CASSQENTEAFF. The CDR3 nucleotides read TGTGCCAGTTCACAGGAGAACACTGAAGCTTTCTTT.

The chain joins TRBV9 to TRBJ2-7; TRBD1 agrees at 7 bases. From germline, CDR1 is SGDLS and CDR2 YYNGEE. The CDR3 contains 14 residues. Trimming took 1 base from V and 5 from J; bases not matched to a gene: 6. CDR3 sequence (DNA): TGTGCCAGCAGCGTATCAGGGGGTAACGACGAGCAGTACTTC. Translation: CASSVSGGNDEQYF.

This rearrangement joins TRBV28 to TRBJ2-5; 7 positions match TRBD1. There are 15 residues in the CDR3. Trimming at V came to 3 bases and at J to 1 base, leaving 5 bases not matched to a gene. Germline assignment: CDR1 MDHEN and CDR2 SYDVKM. CDR3 bases: TGTGCCAGCAGTTTTGCCCGGGACAGCCAAGAGACCCAGTACTTC. Its protein is CASSFARDSQETQYF.

The chain combines TRBV20-1 with TRBJ1-1; D ambiguous. The CDR3 loop spans 11 amino acids. Trimming took 4 bases from V and 5 from J, leaving 8 bases between them. CDR1 DFQATT and CDR2 SNEGSKA come from the germline V gene (reference sequence). The CDR3 nucleotides are TGCAGTGCTACCACTAAAACTGAAGCTTTCTTT. Translated, it gives CSATTKTEAFF.

DNA for the CDR3: TGTGCCAGTAAGTCAAGTTTTAAGGCGGCGACCGGGGAGCTGTTTTTT. This gives the protein CASKSSFKAATGELFF. The chain carries TRBV19 and TRBJ2-2, with D unresolved. With 7 bases removed from V and 5 bases from J, the gap between germline ends came to 20 bases. The CDR3 has 16 residues. Germline assignment: CDR1 LNHDA and CDR2 SQIVND (reference sequence).

The chain has TRBV19 and TRBJ2-5, with D unclear. The CDR3 sequence is 10 residues long. Germline V gene sequence: CDR1 LNHDA, CDR2 SQIVND (reference sequence). Trimming pared 9 bases from V and 3 bases from J, leaving 5 bases between. DNA of the CDR3: TGTGCCAGCCAAGAAGAGACCCAGTACTTC. Translating it yields CASQEETQYF. Full variable domain (outside the CDR3, taken from reference TRBV19 and TRBJ2-5): DGGITQSPKYLFRKEGQNVTLSCEQNLNHDAMYWYRQDPGQGLRLIYYSQIVNDFQKGDIAEGYSVSREKKESFPLTVTSAQKNPTAFYLCASQEETQYFGPGTRLLVL.

The chain has TRBV2 and TRBJ1-4; D remains unclear. The V gene lost 5 bases and the J gene lost 4 bases, with 14 bases spanning the gap. CDR3 length equals 15 residues. In germline, CDR1 is SNHLY, CDR2 FYNNEI. The CDR3 loop reads CASSLDWQVNEKLFF. DNA for the CDR3: TGTGCCAGCAGTCTGGATTGGCAAGTTAATGAAAAACTGTTTTTT.

This chain connects TRBV2 to TRBJ1-4, with D perhaps matching TRBD1 (5 bases). Per germline, CDR1 SNHLY and CDR2 FYNNEI. V gave up 2 bases and J gave up 8 bases, with 12 bases separating them. The CDR3 is 14 amino acids. CDR3 coding DNA: TGTGCCAGCAGTGAATCCCGGACAACAGAAAAACTGTTTTTT. Protein product: CASSESRTTEKLFF.

This chain connects TRBV7-9 to TRBJ2-3, with TRBD2 matching 7 bases. The CDR3 contains 16 residues. CDR1 and CDR2 (germline): SEHNR, FQNEAQ (reference sequence). With 5 bases clipped from V and 0 bases from J, the junction kept 8 bases outside the gene matches. CDR3 in amino acids: CASSHGSSGSTDTQYF. The DNA of the CDR3 is TGTGCCAGCAGCCACGGATCTAGCGGCAGCACAGATACGCAGTATTTT.

The V call is TRBV7-9, the J call TRBJ1-3, with 8 bases matching TRBD1. Germline V gene lookup returns CDR1 SEHNR and CDR2 FQNEAQ (reference sequence). The V and J ends lost 3 bases and 1 base, in that order; junction bases with no gene match: 8. This CDR3 contains 17 residues. CDR3 nucleotide sequence: TGTGCCAGCAGCTTTGGTGTACGGACAGGGTCTGGAAACACCATATATTTT. Amino acids: CASSFGVRTGSGNTIYF.